The 25 T cell receptor beta chains below were found in one sample sequenced in a study of OX40 agonist ivuxolimab in advanced cancers. Clones were read by immunoSEQ multiplex PCR, and TCRdb kept only the in-frame ones, dropping some. This table holds about 45,000 clones, roughly 93% found once. The sequencing here drew on CD4+ or CD8+ T cells sorted from blood, taken in a trial of the OX40 agonist ivuxolimab. These TCRs come from an adult with an advanced solid tumor such as melanoma, head and neck, liver or kidney cancer.

The sample holds a few counts of this clone. The V and J genes are TRBV19 and TRBJ2-4, with 14 bases that match TRBD2. The CDR3 is made up of 16 amino acids. V gave up 5 bases and J gave up 6 bases; unmatched junction bases: 6. The V gene's germline CDR1 is LNHDA and CDR2 SQIVND (reference sequence). The DNA for the CDR3 is TGTGCCAGTAGTGTTAGACTAGCGGGAGGGGGAAACATTCAGTACTTC. Its translation is CASSVRLAGGGNIQYF.

The chain recombines TRBV11-2 with TRBJ1-1, with a tentative D call TRBD1 (6 bases). Germline values: CDR1 SGHAT, CDR2 FQNNGV. Between the trimmed V and J ends, which lost 2 bases and 5 bases, there was a span of 15 bases. The CDR3 sequence is 15 residues long. CDR3 in amino acids: CASSLKGGAGTEAFF. Written as DNA, the CDR3 is TGTGCCAGCAGCTTAAAGGGGGGGGCGGGAACTGAAGCTTTCTTT.

The chain uses TRBV29-1 and TRBJ2-1, with D possibly TRBD2 on 5 matching bases. The CDR3 loop spans 15 amino acids. V lost 5 bases to trimming and J lost 1 base, with 15 bases between them. Germline lookup yields CDR1 SQVTM and CDR2 ANQGSEA. The CDR3 protein is CSVPRGEGSYNEQFF. The CDR3 DNA is TGCAGCGTTCCCCGGGGAGAGGGTTCCTACAATGAGCAGTTCTTC.

V and J are TRBV11-2 and TRBJ2-5; 7 bases are a match to TRBD1. The assigned J gene may be wrong: the sequence end matches TRBJ2-7 better. This CDR3 region has 15 residues. Looked up from germline, CDR1 is SGHAT and CDR2 is FQNNGV. This CDR3 reads CASSFYRGVIYEQYF. The DNA of the CDR3 is TGTGCCAGCAGCTTTTACAGGGGAGTTATCTACGAGCAGTACTTC.

The chain is built from TRBV9 and TRBJ2-7; the match to TRBD1 covers 9 bases. The CDR3 runs to 17 residues. The J segment lost 9 bases and the V segment lost 4 bases, leaving 20 bases of the junction unmatched. Germline CDR1 and CDR2: SGDLS and YYNGEE. The CDR3 coding sequence is TGTGCCAGCAGCCCTGAGATCGGGACAGGGATTCTAGGGGCGCAGTACTTC. It codes for CASSPEIGTGILGAQYF.

This rearrangement joins TRBV6-5 to TRBJ2-5; D gene uncertain. Germline assignment: CDR1 MNHEY and CDR2 SVGAGI. V was clipped by 0 bases and J by 5 bases, with 13 bases between them. This CDR3 is built from 15 residues. CDR3 protein: CASSYSSPRAETQYF. DNA for the CDR3: TGTGCCAGCAGTTACTCGAGCCCACGGGCGGAGACCCAGTACTTC.

The rearrangement joins TRBV6-5 to TRBJ1-1, with D unresolved. V was trimmed by 6 bases and J by 7 bases, leaving 15 bases between them. This CDR3 contains 13 residues. Germline V CDR1 and CDR2: MNHEY, SVGAGI. The CDR3 loop is CASSPGKGLEAFF. The CDR3 DNA reads TGTGCCAGCAGCCCCGGGAAGGGTCTTGAAGCTTTCTTT.

The CDR3 loop is CASSVPGLVLSTDTQYF. As DNA, the CDR3 is TGTGCCAGCAGTGTACCGGGACTAGTTCTTTCAACAGATACGCAGTATTTT. This chain joins TRBV28 and TRBJ2-3; 8 bases fit TRBD2. The CDR3 is 17 residues long. Trimming at V came to 5 bases and at J to 3 bases, leaving 13 bases not matched to a gene. The germline V gene encodes CDR1 MDHEN and CDR2 SYDVKM.

The V and J genes are TRBV11-2 and TRBJ2-1; D gene uncertain. V was pared by 4 bases and J by 6 bases, with 7 bases between. Germline loops: CDR1 SGHAT, CDR2 FQNNGV. The CDR3 loop spans 12 amino acids. The CDR3 here is CASSSPINEQFF. CDR3 coding DNA: TGTGCCAGCAGCTCCCCCATCAATGAGCAGTTCTTC.

The V call is TRBV19, the J call TRBJ1-3; D unresolved. V lost 5 bases and J lost 0, with 11 bases in between. This CDR3 comprises 15 residues. CDR1 and CDR2 from the germline V gene are LNHDA and SQIVND (reference sequence). Here the CDR3 DNA reads TGTGCCAGTAGTTTATCACGGAACTCTGGAAACACCATATATTTT. Amino acids: CASSLSRNSGNTIYF.

The rearrangement joins TRBV6-5 to TRBJ1-6; 8 bases fit TRBD1. The J segment lost 6 bases and the V segment lost 7 bases, leaving 8 bases of the junction unmatched. Germline values: CDR1 MNHEY, CDR2 SVGAGI. The CDR3 consists of 15 residues. The chain's CDR3 is CASTLGQGGNSPLHF. The DNA of the CDR3 is TGTGCCAGCACCCTCGGACAGGGTGGTAATTCACCCCTCCACTTT.

The chain combines TRBV27 with TRBJ2-5; D remains unclear. The J call may be wrong; the DNA end is better matched by TRBJ2-7. This CDR3 spans 15 amino acids. CDR1 and CDR2 (germline): MNHEY, SMNVEV (reference sequence). In nucleotides, the CDR3 is TGTGCCAGCAGTCTCCCGAGAGCGTCGGTATACGAGCAGTACTTC. Amino acids: CASSLPRASVYEQYF.

The chain carries TRBV19 and TRBJ2-7, with TRBD1 matching over 8 bases. CDR1 and CDR2 (germline): LNHDA, SQIVND (reference sequence). J lost 6 bases, V lost 2 bases, and 6 bases had no gene match. The CDR3 contains 14 residues. DNA of the CDR3: TGTGCCAGTAGTATAAGCAGGGGGCTCGCCGAGCAGTACTTC. Protein sequence: CASSISRGLAEQYF.

The rearrangement links TRBV5-4 to TRBJ2-1; D is ambiguous. Looked up from germline, CDR1 is SGHNT and CDR2 is YYREEE (reference sequence). The V end lost 3 bases, the J end lost 2 bases, and 0 bases lay between the germline ends. This CDR3 is built from 11 residues. The CDR3, as DNA: TGTGCCAGCAGCTCCTACAATGAGCAGTTCTTC. Translation: CASSSYNEQFF.

This clone has a single count. V is TRBV6-1 and J is TRBJ2-7, with TRBD1 matching 9 bases. The CDR3 spans 14 residues. J was trimmed by 3 bases and V by 6 bases; bases with no gene match: 6. Germline CDR1 and CDR2: MNHNS and SASEGT. CDR3 DNA sequence: TGTGCCAGCAGGGAACAGGGGGCCGACTACGAGCAGTACTTC. It encodes CASREQGADYEQYF.

V is TRBV11-3 and J is TRBJ1-1, with D maybe TRBD1 (6 bases). The CDR3 totals 16 residues. Trimming took 8 bases from V and 4 from J, leaving 23 bases between them. Germline V gene lookup returns CDR1 SGHNT and CDR2 YENEEA. In DNA form, the CDR3 reads TGTGCCAGCCACTCAGGGTTACAGGGTAGAGGCACTGAAGCTTTCTTT. Encoded protein: CASHSGLQGRGTEAFF.

The CDR3 loop is CASSLLSNTGELFF. The DNA for the CDR3 is TGTGCCAGCAGCTTACTCTCGAACACCGGGGAGCTGTTTTTT. The V and J genes are TRBV5-6 and TRBJ2-2, with D uncertain. The CDR3 extends over 14 amino acids. The ends were cut back, 2 bases at V and 0 bases at J, with 5 bases in the middle. CDR1 and CDR2 from the germline V gene are SGHDT and YYEEEE. Filled out from reference TRBV5-6 and TRBJ2-2, the complete variable domain reads DAGVTQSPTHLIKTRGQQVTLRCSPKSGHDTVSWYQQALGQGPQFIFQYYEEEERQRGNFPDRFSGHQFPNYSSELNVNALLLGDSALYLCASSLLSNTGELFFGEGSRLTVL.

The chain employs TRBV6-5 and TRBJ2-1; 8 nucleotides match TRBD1. The J segment lost 7 bases and the V segment lost 0 bases, leaving 8 bases of the junction unmatched. CDR1 and CDR2 from the germline V gene are MNHEY and SVGAGI. The CDR3 covers 16 residues. CDR3 sequence (DNA): TGTGCCAGCAGTTACTCACCTGACAGGGGATGGAATGAGCAGTTCTTC. Translating gives CASSYSPDRGWNEQFF.

This clone has just a few counts. This rearrangement joins TRBV29-1 to TRBJ2-7; 14 bases line up with TRBD2. Germline V gene sequence: CDR1 SQVTM, CDR2 ANQGSEA. The CDR3 has 14 residues. V lost 7 bases to trimming and J lost 3 bases; unmatched junction nucleotides: 5. Here the CDR3 DNA reads TGCAGCGATGGGACTAGCGGGAGAATCTACGAGCAGTACTTC. Amino acids: CSDGTSGRIYEQYF.

The V call is TRBV14, the J call TRBJ2-2; the D gene is possibly TRBD2 (6 bases). Germline values: CDR1 SGHDN, CDR2 FVKESK. V lost 5 bases and J 4 bases, leaving 17 bases between the germline ends. The CDR3 length is 16 residues. The CDR3 reads CASSFMTRAGTGELFF. The CDR3 DNA follows: TGTGCCAGCAGCTTCATGACCAGAGCGGGCACCGGGGAGCTGTTTTTT.

The chain uses TRBV7-6 and TRBJ2-7; TRBD1 matches at 7 bases. In germline, CDR1 is SGHVS, CDR2 FNYEAQ. V gave up 4 bases and J gave up 2 bases; unmatched junction bases: 5. The CDR3 is 14 residues long. Here the CDR3 DNA reads TGTGCCAGCAGCTCCTCGGGACAGCCCTACGAGCAGTACTTC. Its protein is CASSSSGQPYEQYF.

The rearrangement uses TRBV5-4 and TRBJ1-4; no firm D call. Per the germline V gene, CDR1 is SGHNT and CDR2 is YYREEE (reference sequence). V was clipped by 1 base and J by 8 bases, with 15 bases between them. CDR3 length: 15 residues. The CDR3, as DNA: TGTGCCAGCAGCTTGCATCTCTCAGAAGGGGAAAAACTGTTTTTT. Translating it yields CASSLHLSEGEKLFF.

The chain is built from TRBV27 and TRBJ2-5, with a possible D match to TRBD1 (6 bases). Germline values: CDR1 MNHEY, CDR2 SMNVEV (reference sequence). The CDR3 consists of 15 residues. The V end was cut by 5 bases, the J end by 2 bases, with 15 bases between. DNA for the CDR3: TGTGCCAGCAGTACCAGACAGGCCCTTCAAGAGACCCAGTACTTC. This translates into CASSTRQALQETQYF.

The chain is built from TRBV15 and TRBJ2-3; D unresolved. Germline V gene sequence: CDR1 LNHNV, CDR2 YYDKDF (reference sequence). This CDR3 is built from 13 residues. Trimming shortened V by 0 bases and J by 6 bases, and 7 bases separated the two germline ends. CDR3 in amino acids: CATSRDLGDTQYF. CDR3 in DNA: TGTGCCACCAGCAGAGATCTCGGGGATACGCAGTATTTT.

J is TRBJ1-1 and V is TRBV30; D is uncertain. Deletions cut 0 bases from V and 5 bases from J, with 7 bases between. The germline gives CDR1 GTSNPN, CDR2 SVGIG (reference sequence). This CDR3 comprises 12 residues. The DNA of the CDR3 is TGTGCCTGGAGTGTTGGTCAGACTGAAGCTTTCTTT. It specifies CAWSVGQTEAFF. Drawing the rest from reference TRBV30 and TRBJ1-1, the complete variable domain is SQTIHQWPATLVQPVGSPLSLECTVEGTSNPNLYWYRQAAGRGLQLLFYSVGIGQISSEVPQNLSASRPQDRQFILSSKKLLLSDSGFYLCAWSVGQTEAFFGQGTRLTVV.